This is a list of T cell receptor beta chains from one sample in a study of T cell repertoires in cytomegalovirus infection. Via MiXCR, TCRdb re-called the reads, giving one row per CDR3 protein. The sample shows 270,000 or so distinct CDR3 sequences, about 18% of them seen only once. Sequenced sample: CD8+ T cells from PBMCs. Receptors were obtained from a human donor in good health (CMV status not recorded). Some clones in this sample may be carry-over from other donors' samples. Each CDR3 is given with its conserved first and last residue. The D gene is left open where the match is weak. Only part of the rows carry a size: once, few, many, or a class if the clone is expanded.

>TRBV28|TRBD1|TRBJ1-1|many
CASSATTGLNTEAFF
TGTGCCAGCAGTGCCACGACAGGGTTGAACACTGAAGCTTTCTTT
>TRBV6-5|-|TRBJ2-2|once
CASSSPGEVTRNTGELFF
TGTGCCAGCAGCTCCCCCGGGGAAGTGACCCGAAACACCGGGGAGCTGTTTTTT
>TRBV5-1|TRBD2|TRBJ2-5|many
CASSGGLAGPLVQETQYF
TGCGCCAGCAGCGGGGGACTAGCGGGGCCTCTTGTACAAGAGACCCAGTACTTC
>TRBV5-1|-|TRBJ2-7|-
CASSFPGGQNEQYF
TGCGCCAGCAGCTTCCCCGGGGGGCAAAACGAGCAGTACTTC
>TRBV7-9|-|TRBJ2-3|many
CASSLDSGDTQYF
TGTGCCAGCAGCTTAGACTCTGGGGATACGCAGTATTTT
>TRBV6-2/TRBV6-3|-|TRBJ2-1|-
CASRSGPEQFF
TGTGCCAGCAGGTCTGGGCCTGAGCAGTTCTTC
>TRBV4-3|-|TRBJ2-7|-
CASSRHRAPSYEQYF
TGCGCCAGCAGCCGGCACAGGGCTCCCTCCTACGAGCAGTACTTC
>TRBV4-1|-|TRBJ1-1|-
CASSNGHGGEAEAFF
TGCGCCAGCAGCAACGGGCACGGAGGGGAGGCTGAAGCTTTCTTT
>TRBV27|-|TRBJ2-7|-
CASGLGQAYEQYF
TGTGCCAGCGGATTGGGACAAGCCTACGAGCAGTACTTC
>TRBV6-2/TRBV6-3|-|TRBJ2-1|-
CASSYSVAYEQFF
TGTGCCAGCAGTTACAGTGTAGCATATGAGCAGTTCTTC
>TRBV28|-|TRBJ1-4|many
CASRVITPGNEKLFF
TGTGCCAGCAGAGTGATTACACCGGGTAATGAAAAACTGTTTTTT
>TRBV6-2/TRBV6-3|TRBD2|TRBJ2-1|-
CASSPTAGDNEQFF
TGTGCCAGCAGCCCAACTGCGGGGGACAATGAGCAGTTCTTC
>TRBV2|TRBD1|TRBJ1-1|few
CASSPDRGRTEAFF
TGTGCCAGCTCCCCGGACAGGGGGCGTACTGAAGCTTTCTTT
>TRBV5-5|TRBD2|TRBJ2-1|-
CASSGTSGGFYNEQFF
TGTGCCAGCAGCGGGACTAGCGGGGGGTTCTACAATGAGCAGTTCTTC
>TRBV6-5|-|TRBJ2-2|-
CASSVYGTVTNTGELFF
TGTGCCAGCAGTGTATACGGGACGGTAACGAACACCGGGGAGCTGTTTTTT
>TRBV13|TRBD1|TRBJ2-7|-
CASSSGTGGTGWDEQYF
TGTGCCAGCAGCTCCGGGACAGGGGGCACCGGATGGGACGAGCAGTACTTC
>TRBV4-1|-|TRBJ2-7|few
CASSRIGSPYEQYF
TGCGCCAGCAGCCGCATCGGAAGTCCCTACGAGCAGTACTTC
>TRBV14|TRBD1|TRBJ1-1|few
CASSQDPSKTGLWGSVVTEAFF
TGTGCCAGCAGCCAAGACCCGAGTAAGACAGGGCTGTGGGGCTCGGTAGTCACTGAAGCTTTCTTT
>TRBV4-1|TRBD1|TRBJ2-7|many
CASSPHGQGAFYEQYF
TGCGCCAGCAGCCCCCACGGGCAGGGGGCGTTCTACGAGCAGTACTTC
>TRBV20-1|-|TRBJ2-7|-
CSARWLGSGYEQYF
TGCAGTGCTAGGTGGCTCGGGAGCGGCTACGAGCAGTACTTC
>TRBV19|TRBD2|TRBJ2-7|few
CASTAKERGSYEQYF
TGTGCCAGTACCGCAAAGGAGCGGGGCTCCTACGAGCAGTACTTC
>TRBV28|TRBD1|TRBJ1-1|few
CASSFQGEGTEAFF
TGTGCCAGCAGTTTCCAGGGGGAGGGTACTGAAGCTTTCTTT
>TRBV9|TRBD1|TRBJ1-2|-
CASSEMTGGETYGYTF
TGTGCCAGCAGCGAGATGACAGGGGGCGAAACCTATGGCTACACCTTC
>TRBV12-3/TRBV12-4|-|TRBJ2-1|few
CASRTSDSSYNEQFF
TGTGCCAGCAGAACCTCGGACAGCTCCTACAATGAGCAGTTCTTC
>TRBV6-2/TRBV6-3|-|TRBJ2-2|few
CASSYFGDGELFF
TGTGCCAGCAGTTACTTTGGTGACGGGGAGCTGTTTTTT
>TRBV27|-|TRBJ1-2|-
CASSDNYGYTF
TGTGCCAGCAGCGATAACTATGGCTACACCTTC
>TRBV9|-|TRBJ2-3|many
CASSPNTDTQYF
TGTGCCAGCAGCCCCAACACAGATACGCAGTATTTT
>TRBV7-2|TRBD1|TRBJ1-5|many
CASSPTGGGNQPQHF
TGTGCCAGCAGCCCGACAGGGGGTGGGAATCAGCCCCAGCATTTT
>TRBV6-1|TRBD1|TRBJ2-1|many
CASRNEQGISFDEQFF
TGTGCCAGCAGAAACGAACAGGGGATTAGTTTCGATGAGCAGTTCTTC
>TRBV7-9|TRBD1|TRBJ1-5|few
CASSTDRWNQPQHF
TGTGCCAGCAGCACGGACAGGTGGAATCAGCCCCAGCATTTT
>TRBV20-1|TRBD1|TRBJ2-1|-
CSAIGTGYYNEQFF
TGCAGTGCTATCGGGACAGGGTATTACAATGAGCAGTTCTTC
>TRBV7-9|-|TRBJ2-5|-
CASIRLGNTQETQYF
TGTGCCAGCATCCGGCTCGGCAATACCCAAGAGACCCAGTACTTC
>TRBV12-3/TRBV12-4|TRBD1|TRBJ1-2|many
CASRTVTGGGYGYTF
TGTGCCAGCAGAACCGTGACAGGGGGCGGCTATGGCTACACCTTC
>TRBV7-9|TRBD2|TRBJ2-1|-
CASSPPLLAGMEQFF
TGTGCCAGCAGCCCCCCCCTGCTAGCGGGGATGGAGCAGTTCTTC
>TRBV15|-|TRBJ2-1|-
CATSSGRFSYNEQFF
TGTGCCACCAGCTCTGGACGGTTCTCCTACAATGAGCAGTTCTTC
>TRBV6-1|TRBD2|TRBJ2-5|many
CASSIAGGQGETQYF
TGTGCCAGCAGTATCGCGGGGGGACAAGGAGAGACCCAGTACTTC
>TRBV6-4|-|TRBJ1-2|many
CASSDSSGNGYTF
TGTGCCAGCAGTGACTCTTCGGGAAATGGCTACACCTTC
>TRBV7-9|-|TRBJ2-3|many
CASSPIVTGSTDTQYF
TGTGCCAGCAGCCCCATCGTCACAGGGAGCACAGATACGCAGTATTTT
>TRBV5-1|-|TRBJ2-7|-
CASRAGPTYEQYF
TGCGCCAGCAGGGCAGGACCTACCTACGAGCAGTACTTC
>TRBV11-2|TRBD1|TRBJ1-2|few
CASSPGQGTYGYTF
TGTGCCAGCAGCCCAGGACAGGGGACCTATGGCTACACCTTC
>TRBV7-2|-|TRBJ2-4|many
CASSFGILDIQYF
TGTGCCAGCAGCTTCGGAATTTTGGACATTCAGTACTTC
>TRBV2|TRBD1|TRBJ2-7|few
CASSESGGRPYEQYF
TGTGCCAGCAGTGAATCAGGGGGCAGGCCCTACGAGCAGTACTTC
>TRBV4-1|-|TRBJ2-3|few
CASSPSRWDTQYF
TGCGCCAGCAGCCCGAGTCGGTGGGATACGCAGTATTTT
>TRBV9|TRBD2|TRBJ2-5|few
CASSVATGGVGQETQYF
TGTGCCAGCAGCGTAGCTACCGGGGGGGTAGGACAAGAGACCCAGTACTTC
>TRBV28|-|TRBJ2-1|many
CASSPLTREQFF
TGTGCCAGCAGTCCACTAACACGGGAGCAGTTCTTC
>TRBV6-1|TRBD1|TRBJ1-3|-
CASSRDRAGSGNTIYF
TGTGCCAGCAGTCGCGACAGGGCTGGCTCTGGAAACACCATATATTTT
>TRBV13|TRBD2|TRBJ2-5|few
CASSPGGASGEGMETQYF
TGTGCCAGCAGCCCCGGAGGGGCTAGCGGGGAGGGAATGGAGACCCAGTACTTC